This record looks at one TCR beta chain sequence and its context. This clone was detected only once. Its antigen specificity is not known. No quality values exist for individual bases; no much larger clone is one base distant. V and J are trimmed by 5 bases and 4 bases, and the gene matches miss 7 bases of the junction. CDR1 MDHEN and CDR2 SYDVKM were looked up in the germline V gene. From the cysteine up to the phenylalanine, the CDR3 has a length of 14 residues. The read is trimmed to its CDR3 DNA, 42 bases read in frame from base 1. The data were obtained in a study of blood T cell repertoires in COVID-19 (dated by TCRdb to 2020 to 2022). At the level of the whole study: Samples covering the acute and convalescent phases of COVID-19 were provided by collaborators in the United States, Italy and Spain. The material from the prospective study consisted of cDNA or gDNA derived from T cells, B-cell-depleted T cells, or PBMCs. Deeply sampled blood TCRbeta repertoires from subjects exposed to, actively infected with, or recovered from COVID-19 were included in the dataset. The repertoires were released in a freely available public database intended as a resource for research on the immune response to SARS-CoV-2. Samples came from the ongoing ImmuneRACE study (first 160 participants) plus 1,254 subjects from 6 global collaborators. Nearly every sample came with metadata listing a de-identified subject ID, COVID-19 status, age in years and sex. Where HLA class I and class II types were available, the types were taken from metadata supplied by the sample provider, not from assay-based typing. Overall study results and their limits: How much clinical and demographic metadata was included differed by source and by participant, and the metadata was provided uncurated.

TCRbeta CDR3 regions were amplified from genomic DNA using the immunoSEQ Assay, a bias-controlled multiplex PCR. The original methods were these. Nucleated cell counts per sample were estimated from amplification of reference gene primers within the assay. To quantify the absolute abundance of each unique TCRbeta CDR3 rearrangement, sequence reads were collapsed and filtered. For each sample, productive Simpson clonality was calculated as the square root of Simpson's diversity index over productive rearrangements. TCRdb retrieved this table from immuneACCESS and kept in-frame rearrangements only. Not all clones are present; in checked studies, unresolved V genes account for under half, and no reason is known for the remainder. Clone size and the V and J calls come from that table; the DNA yielded D and trimming. Within this sample are approximately 70,000 clones, with approximately 90% of them counted one time only. Of the sample, 2.5% to 3% falls within the top ten clones.

In Seattle, one collaborating source enrolled patients while the infection was active and tracked those patients longitudinally over the course of disease. Whole blood was collected in K2EDTA tubes by collaborating institutions according to the institutions' own protocols. For TCRbeta analysis, collaborators shipped samples in one of three forms: frozen whole blood, isolated PBMCs, or DNA extracted from either of those sample types. The chain uses TRBV28 and TRBJ1-2, with TRBD1 identical over 7 junction bases. This sequence originates from a man in his fifties with COVID-19, enrolled during active disease. The sample taken for sequencing was peripheral blood. The CDR3 is CASSPGTDIYGYTF. The DNA is TGTGCCAGCAGTCCAGGGACAGATATCTATGGCTACACCTTC.